The present T cell receptor beta chain was sequenced within a study of cytomegalovirus exposure and HLA in healthy donors. General observations from the study: According to a subsequent analysis, TCR clusters from the first cohort were inclined to appear together in the 100 to 150 validation repertoires. With high specificity and sensitivity, the classifier reportedly diagnosed cytomegalovirus status. Three CMV-associated chains proved CMV antigen-specific in vitro.

Notes on this clone: Its target is unknown.

Profiled with immunoSEQ multiplex PCR; TCRdb holds only in-frame clones, not every one. The table shows about 160,000 clones, with 90% to 97% occurring only once. Germline CDR1 and CDR2: SGHTA and FQGNSA. The J segment lost 3 bases and the V segment lost 3 bases, leaving 7 bases of the junction unmatched. The CDR3 loop spans 18 amino acids. Sequenced material: PBMCs. The source of this sequence is a woman between 18 and 29 years old in good health and CMV-seronegative. This chain joins TRBV7-2 and TRBJ2-6; 11 positions agree with TRBD1. CDR3 loop: CASSFRTGGGIGANVLTF. For the CDR3, the DNA is TGTGCCAGCAGCTTTAGGACAGGGGGCGGCATTGGGGCCAACGTCCTGACTTTC.